The 29 T cell receptor beta chains listed next were all sequenced from one sample in a study of CD4 T cells in relation to SARS-CoV-2 and coronaviruses. The antigens these receptors bind are not known. The assay was immunoSEQ multiplex PCR, and TCRdb's table has in-frame clones only and misses some. The sample holds 25,000 to 30,000 clones, 70% to 80% seen once. The unexposed donors gave CD4+ T cells in about 2010-2019, prior to COVID-19. The cells were cultured for 10 days before CD4+ T cells were isolated. The material sequenced was CD4+ T cells from PBMCs, cultured in vitro. These TCRs come from a human donor in good health.

The chain joins TRBV5-1 to TRBJ2-1; 9 nucleotides match TRBD1. J gave up 2 bases and V 0 bases, and 0 bases lay outside the gene matches. CDR3 length: 15 amino acids. Germline V gene sequence: CDR1 SGHRS, CDR2 YFSETQ. The CDR3 protein is CASSLGQGAYNEQFF. In DNA form, the CDR3 reads TGCGCCAGCAGCTTGGGACAGGGGGCCTACAATGAGCAGTTCTTC.

This clone has only one observation. The rearrangement links TRBV10-3 to TRBJ2-6; the D call may be TRBD1 or TRBD2 (6 bases each). CDR3 length: 16 residues. Germline loops: CDR1 ENHRY, CDR2 SYGVKD. Trimming shortened V by 0 bases and J by 2 bases, and 8 bases separated the two germline ends. CDR3 nucleotides: TGTGCCATCAGTGAGTCGGGGGGCCCTGGGGCCAACGTCCTGACTTTC. Its translation: CAISESGGPGANVLTF.

The gene calls are TRBV4-3 and TRBJ1-6; no firm D call. The CDR3 loop spans 15 amino acids. Between the trimmed V and J ends, which lost 3 bases and 0 bases, there was a span of 6 bases. CDR1 is LGHNA and CDR2 is YSLEER in the germline V gene. The chain's CDR3 is CASSQSSSYNSPLHF. The DNA for the CDR3 is TGCGCCAGCAGCCAGTCTAGCTCCTATAATTCACCCCTCCACTTT.

This rearrangement joins TRBV7-9 to TRBJ1-2, with a tentative D call TRBD1 (5 bases). In germline, CDR1 is SEHNR, CDR2 FQNEAQ (reference sequence). This CDR3 is 13 amino acids long. Deletions cut 6 bases from V and 4 bases from J, with 12 bases between. For the CDR3, the DNA is TGTGCCAGCAGTTCACATGGGGCCTATGGCTACACCTTC. As protein: CASSSHGAYGYTF.

The CDR3 DNA sequence: TGTGCCATTTCCGACAGCCTGAACACTGAAGCTTTCTTT. Amino acid sequence: CAISDSLNTEAFF. The chain combines TRBV6-5 with TRBJ1-1; D might be TRBD1 (5 bases). Looked up from germline, CDR1 is MNHEY and CDR2 is SVGAGI. The V gene lost 10 bases and the J gene lost 0 bases, with 12 bases spanning the gap. CDR3 size: 13 residues.

The V gene is TRBV28, the J gene TRBJ2-7, with TRBD1 matching over 9 bases. CDR3 length: 15 amino acids. Germline CDR1 and CDR2: MDHEN and SYDVKM. Germline trimming cut 2 bases from V and 6 bases from J; bases unmatched to any gene: 8. The CDR3 DNA sequence: TGTGCCAGCAGTTTACCACGGGGACAGGGACGCGAGCAGTACTTC. Amino acids: CASSLPRGQGREQYF.

The genes are TRBV7-3 and TRBJ2-1; TRBD2 matches 12 bases. V shed 5 bases, J shed 5 bases, and the junction held 7 bases outside the gene matches. The V gene's germline CDR1 is SGHTA and CDR2 FQGTGA. CDR3 length equals 16 residues. CDR3 nucleotides: TGTGCCAGCAGCCCATCGCGGACTAGCGGGAACAATGAGCAGTTCTTC. Its protein is CASSPSRTSGNNEQFF.

The chain is built from TRBV6-2 or TRBV6-3 and TRBJ1-2, with D possibly being TRBD1 (6 bases). V was trimmed by 2 bases and J by 1 base, leaving 11 bases between them. The CDR3 loop spans 15 amino acids. CDR1 and CDR2 from the germline V gene are MNHEY and SVGEGT. The DNA of the CDR3 is TGTGCCAGCAGTTACCCGACAGGCGTTAACTATGGCTACACCTTC. Its protein is CASSYPTGVNYGYTF.

This sequence joins TRBV19 and TRBJ1-5; D is perhaps TRBD1 (5 bases). The length of the CDR3 is 14 residues. Trimming stripped 6 bases from V and 7 bases from J, with 16 bases between. The germline V gene encodes CDR1 LNHDA and CDR2 SQIVND (reference sequence). The CDR3 bases are TGTGCCAGTAGGTCCTGGGGGGGGGAGCAGCCCCAGCATTTT. It translates to CASRSWGGEQPQHF. The variable domain in full, completed from reference TRBV19 and TRBJ1-5, reads DGGITQSPKYLFRKEGQNVTLSCEQNLNHDAMYWYRQDPGQGLRLIYYSQIVNDFQKGDIAEGYSVSREKKESFPLTVTSAQKNPTAFYLCASRSWGGEQPQHFGDGTRLSIL.

The chain couples TRBV4-1 to TRBJ2-6, with 7 bases fitting TRBD1. CDR1 is MGHRA, CDR2 YSYEKL, per germline. V shed 0 bases, J shed 0 bases, and the junction held 8 bases outside the gene matches. The CDR3 consists of 19 residues. Here the CDR3 reads CASSQDSGQSFSGANVLTF. DNA for the CDR3: TGCGCCAGCAGCCAAGATTCGGGACAGTCTTTCTCTGGGGCCAACGTCCTGACTTTC.

This clone was detected only once. V is TRBV24-1 and J is TRBJ2-7; TRBD1 might be the D (6 bases). Germline V CDR1 and CDR2: KGHDR, SFDVKD. Trimming removed 3 bases from V and 5 bases from J, with 10 bases in between. The CDR3 has 13 residues. The DNA for the CDR3 is TGTGCCACCAGTGATGGGGCAGGGGACGAGCAGTACTTC. Encoded protein: CATSDGAGDEQYF.

The count of this clone is one. The V and J genes are TRBV29-1 and TRBJ2-1; tentative D call: TRBD2 (6 bases). With 6 bases removed from V and 0 bases from J, the gap between germline ends came to 12 bases. This CDR3 is 14 amino acids long. Germline V CDR1 and CDR2: SQVTM, ANQGSEA. The CDR3 protein is CSVLAEDSYNEQFF. The CDR3 region has the DNA TGCAGCGTATTAGCGGAGGACTCCTACAATGAGCAGTTCTTC.

This chain uses TRBV5-5 with TRBJ2-2; D possibly corresponds to TRBD2 (5 bases). Germline V gene lookup returns CDR1 SGHKS and CDR2 YYEKEE (reference sequence). The CDR3 is made up of 16 amino acids. The V end lost 7 bases, the J end lost 0 bases, and 16 bases lay between the germline ends. CDR3 DNA: TGTGCCAGCCACCCGGGGTGGGCGGCGAACACCGGGGAGCTGTTTTTT. The encoded protein is CASHPGWAANTGELFF. Full variable domain (rest looked up from reference TRBV5-5 and TRBJ2-2): DAGVTQSPTHLIKTRGQQVTLRCSPISGHKSVSWYQQVLGQGPQFIFQYYEKEERGRGNFPDRFSARQFPNYSSELNVNALLLGDSALYLCASHPGWAANTGELFFGEGSRLTVL.

This clone came up a few times. This chain connects TRBV12-3 or TRBV12-4 to TRBJ1-6, with TRBD1 matching 7 bases. This CDR3 has 12 amino acids. V shed 6 bases and J 10 bases; nucleotides not matched to a gene: 3. DNA for the CDR3: TGTGCCAGCAGCCTGGGACAGTCACCCCTCCACTTT. It yields the protein CASSLGQSPLHF.

The chain recombines TRBV7-2 with TRBJ1-5, with D hard to call. The CDR3 runs to 15 residues. The V gene lost 0 bases and the J gene lost 2 bases, with 8 bases spanning the gap. Germline V gene lookup returns CDR1 SGHTA and CDR2 FQGNSA. The CDR3: CASSLAGWGNQPQHF. In DNA form, the CDR3 reads TGTGCCAGCAGCTTAGCGGGGTGGGGCAATCAGCCCCAGCATTTT. Full variable domain (missing parts from reference TRBV7-2 and TRBJ1-5): GAGVSQSPSNKVTEKGKDVELRCDPISGHTALYWYRQSLGQGLEFLIYFQGNSAPDKSGLPSDRFSAERTGGSVSTLTIQRTQQEDSAVYLCASSLAGWGNQPQHFGDGTRLSIL.

The chain couples TRBV19 to TRBJ2-3; D is undetermined. With 3 bases removed from V and 1 base from J, the gap between germline ends came to 17 bases. CDR1 is LNHDA, CDR2 SQIVND, per germline (reference sequence). This CDR3 region has 17 residues. Here the CDR3 reads CASSIVQQRRGTDTQYF. The CDR3 DNA reads as TGTGCCAGTAGTATTGTCCAACAGCGTCGAGGCACAGATACGCAGTATTTT.

The chain couples TRBV10-1 to TRBJ2-5, with D tentatively TRBD1 (6 bases). Germline CDR1 is WNHNN and CDR2 is SYGVQD (reference sequence). V lost 3 bases to trimming and J lost 4 bases, with 15 bases between them. This CDR3 has 15 residues. This CDR3 reads CASSEQGEVRETQYF. The DNA of the CDR3 is TGCGCCAGCAGTGAACAGGGAGAAGTACGAGAGACCCAGTACTTC.

The chain combines TRBV5-1 with TRBJ2-3, with TRBD2 matching over 7 bases. This CDR3 is 16 amino acids long. CDR1 SGHRS and CDR2 YFSETQ come from the germline V gene. With V trimmed by 6 bases and J by 2 bases, 12 bases remained unmatched. CDR3 sequence: CASTGTTLSSTDTQYF. The CDR3 coding sequence is TGCGCCAGCACCGGGACTACCTTATCCTCCACAGATACGCAGTATTTT. The full variable domain, completed using reference TRBV5-1 and TRBJ2-3, is KAGVTQTPRYLIKTRGQQVTLSCSPISGHRSVSWYQQTPGQGLQFLFEYFSETQRNKGNFPGRFSGRQFSNSRSEMNVSTLELGDSALYLCASTGTTLSSTDTQYFGPGTRLTVL.

The chain is built from TRBV29-1 and TRBJ2-7, with TRBD1 matching over 11 bases. The CDR3 covers 13 residues. From germline, CDR1 is SQVTM and CDR2 ANQGSEA. V was pared by 7 bases and J by 2 bases, with 4 bases of the junction left unmatched. The CDR3 reads CSASGQGAYEQYF. DNA for the CDR3: TGCAGCGCGTCGGGACAGGGGGCCTACGAGCAGTACTTC.

The chain is built from TRBV18 and TRBJ2-5; D remains unclear. The CDR3 totals 11 residues. The V end lost 3 bases, the J end lost 5 bases, and 4 bases lay between the germline ends. Germline loops: CDR1 KGHSH, CDR2 LQKENI. The CDR3 region has the DNA TGTGCCAGCTCACCGGGGGAGACCCAGTACTTC. As protein: CASSPGETQYF.

This clone has just one count. V usage is TRBV11-2 and J usage is TRBJ2-7; no firm D call. Per germline, CDR1 SGHAT and CDR2 FQNNGV. This CDR3 region has 13 residues. The V and J ends lost 1 base and 0 bases respectively, with 4 bases between them. The CDR3 DNA sequence: TGTGCCAGCAGCTTAGGCTACTCCTACGAGCAGTACTTC. It is translated as CASSLGYSYEQYF.

The chain has TRBV7-9 and TRBJ1-1; no definite D call. The CDR3 spans 11 residues. V was pared by 4 bases and J by 7 bases, with 7 bases between. CDR1 and CDR2 (germline): SEHNR, FQNEAQ (reference sequence). Written as DNA, the CDR3 is TGTGCCAGCAGCTCCCAATTTGAAGCTTTCTTT. Its protein product is CASSSQFEAFF. The full variable domain, its missing parts supplied by reference TRBV7-9 and TRBJ1-1, is DTGVSQNPRHKITKRGQNVTFRCDPISEHNRLYWYRQTLGQGPEFLTYFQNEAQLEKSRLLSDRFSAERPKGSFSTLEIQRTEQGDSAMYLCASSSQFEAFFGQGTRLTVV.

The chain links TRBV6-1 to TRBJ1-2, with a tentative D call TRBD1 (6 bases). The V and J ends lost 1 base and 7 bases respectively, with 10 bases between them. CDR3 length: 13 amino acids. Per germline, CDR1 MNHNS and CDR2 SASEGT. CDR3 protein: CASSEGQVRGYTF. The DNA of the CDR3 is TGTGCCAGCAGTGAAGGACAGGTGCGTGGCTACACCTTC.

The chain has TRBV6-6 and TRBJ1-1; TRBD1 might be the D (5 bases). The CDR3 spans 14 residues. V dropped 5 bases and J dropped 4 bases, with 14 bases sitting between them. Germline V gives CDR1 MNHNY, CDR2 SVGAGI (reference sequence). CDR3 coding DNA: TGTGCCAGCAGTCCCACGGGGGGAGGCACTGAAGCTTTCTTT. As protein: CASSPTGGGTEAFF.

This chain uses TRBV15 with TRBJ2-7; D is ambiguous. The CDR3 is 13 amino acids. Germline V CDR1 and CDR2: LNHNV, YYDKDF (reference sequence). Trimming shortened V by 0 bases and J by 0 bases, and 3 bases separated the two germline ends. The CDR3 nucleotides are TGTGCCACCAGCAGAGACAGCTCCTACGAGCAGTACTTC. Its translation is CATSRDSSYEQYF. Full variable domain (outside the CDR3, taken from reference TRBV15 and TRBJ2-7): DAMVIQNPRYQVTQFGKPVTLSCSQTLNHNVMYWYQQKSSQAPKLLFHYYDKDFNNEADTPDNFQSRRPNTSFCFLDIRSPGLGDTAMYLCATSRDSSYEQYFGPGTRLTVT.

The chain joins TRBV7-9 to TRBJ1-4; 7 nucleotides match TRBD1. Germline trimming cut 1 base from V and 5 bases from J; bases unmatched to any gene: 7. Germline V CDR1 and CDR2: SEHNR, FQNEAQ (reference sequence). The CDR3 has 16 residues. This chain's CDR3 is CASSLVTGAKNEKLFF. The CDR3 DNA reads as TGTGCCAGCAGCTTAGTTACAGGGGCCAAGAATGAAAAACTGTTTTTT.

V is TRBV6-5 and J is TRBJ1-5; D unresolved. There are 13 residues in the CDR3. V dropped 4 bases and J dropped 0 bases, with 4 bases sitting between them. Germline assignment: CDR1 MNHEY and CDR2 SVGAGI. CDR3: CASSSHSNQPQHF. The CDR3 region has the DNA TGTGCCAGCAGTTCCCATAGCAATCAGCCCCAGCATTTT.

The chain carries TRBV5-6 and TRBJ2-7; TRBD1 matches at 8 bases. The CDR3 is 13 residues long. J lost 2 bases, V lost 3 bases, and 1 base had no gene match. Germline V gene data show CDR1 as SGHDT and CDR2 as YYEEEE. CDR3 loop: CASSSGGPYEQYF. DNA for the CDR3: TGTGCCAGCAGCTCAGGGGGCCCCTACGAGCAGTACTTC.

The genes are TRBV10-3 and TRBJ1-1; D may be TRBD1 (5 bases). Trimming left V 2 bases short and J 1 base short, with 17 bases between. Germline V CDR1 and CDR2: ENHRY, SYGVKD. This CDR3 spans 17 amino acids. The CDR3 region is CAISEMGGYGGNTEAFF. DNA of the CDR3: TGTGCCATCAGTGAGATGGGGGGGTATGGGGGGAACACTGAAGCTTTCTTT.